A selection of T cell receptor beta chains follows, all from one sample in a study of vaccination and CD4 T cells after COVID-19. These receptors lack a known antigen. TCRdb reprocessed the PCR reads via MiXCR and lists one record per CDR3 protein. This table has about 21,000 distinct CDR3 sequences, 60% appearing once. The sample here was CD4+ T cells from blood, cultured in vitro, taken after SARS-CoV-2 vaccination. The receptors come from a human donor who had recovered from COVID-19. Both conserved end residues are part of each CDR3. A D gene is named only where the DNA matches it firmly. The listing skips clone size in some rows; elsewhere it reads once, few, many or a size class.

>TRBV6-1|once|TRBJ1-2|TRBD1
CASSDPDRVGYGYTF
TGTGCCAGCAGTGACCCGGACAGGGTGGGATATGGCTACACCTTC
>TRBV7-3|.|TRBJ2-3|TRBD2
CASSLAGGGDTQYF
TGTGCCAGCAGCCTAGCGGGGGGGGGTGATACGCAGTATTTT
>TRBV19|.|TRBJ1-1|.
CASRTEWDGAFF
TGTGCCAGTAGAACAGAGTGGGACGGGGCTTTCTTT
>TRBV2|.|TRBJ1-5|.
CASSDGGIQPQHF
TGTGCCAGCAGTGACGGGGGGATACAGCCCCAGCATTTT
>TRBV19|.|TRBJ1-2|.
CASSIERTYTF
TGTGCCAGTAGTATAGAACGGACCTACACCTTC
>TRBV30|.|TRBJ2-7|TRBD1
CAWSQDRGSEQYF
TGTGCCTGGAGTCAGGACAGGGGATCCGAGCAGTACTTC
>TRBV12-3/TRBV12-4|.|TRBJ2-7|.
CASSFKLGYEQYF
TGTGCCAGCAGTTTTAAGCTAGGGTACGAGCAGTACTTC
>TRBV6-2/TRBV6-3|.|TRBJ2-7|TRBD1
CASRGQGAAYEQYF
TGTGCCAGCAGAGGACAGGGGGCAGCCTACGAGCAGTACTTC
>TRBV7-6|.|TRBJ2-3|TRBD2
CASSLAALAGVGTDTQYF
TGTGCCAGCAGCTTAGCTGCACTAGCGGGAGTAGGCACAGATACGCAGTATTTT
>TRBV11-3|.|TRBJ1-6|.
CASSLGVDSPLHF
TGTGCCAGCAGCTTAGGCGTGGATTCACCCCTCCACTTT
>TRBV20-1|.|TRBJ2-5|TRBD2
CSARAAGLPQETQYF
TGCAGTGCTAGAGCAGCGGGGCTACCTCAAGAGACCCAGTACTTC
>TRBV19|.|TRBJ1-1|.
CASSIGPGPRDTEAFF
TGTGCCAGTAGTATAGGTCCCGGACCAAGGGACACTGAAGCTTTCTTT
>TRBV2|.|TRBJ1-1|.
CASRTTAFTEAFF
TGTGCCAGCAGGACGACAGCTTTCACTGAAGCTTTCTTT
>TRBV25-1|few|TRBJ1-2|TRBD1
CASSGWTGTNGYTF
TGTGCCAGCAGTGGCTGGACAGGGACGAACGGCTACACCTTC
>TRBV11-2|.|TRBJ1-3|.
CASGSGPGNTIYF
TGTGCCAGCGGATCCGGCCCTGGAAACACCATATATTTT
>TRBV20-1|few|TRBJ2-3|.
CSAITGTDTQYF
TGCAGTGCTATAACAGGGACAGATACGCAGTATTTT
>TRBV7-3|.|TRBJ2-2|.
CASSPDHAGELFF
TGTGCCAGCAGCCCTGATCACGCCGGGGAGCTGTTTTTT
>TRBV24-1|few|TRBJ2-7|TRBD1
CATSDSRTGGYEQYF
TGTGCCACCAGTGACTCAAGGACAGGGGGCTACGAGCAGTACTTC